These 25 T cell receptor beta chains share one sample of origin, sequenced in a study of blood T cells in healthy people across ages. Alongside a J-beta primer mix, a sample-barcoded 5' primer served in a second PCR lasting about 7 to 12 cycles. One entry per CDR3 protein results from TCRdb running MiXCR on the 5' RACE reads. Of some 1.4 million distinct CDR3 sequences in the sample, approximately 42% were seen once. The source material was blood. The origin of the receptors is a woman between 18 and 29 years old in good health.

There are a few counts of this clonotype. V and J are TRBV5-1 and TRBJ2-1; the D is unclear. Trimming shortened V by 4 bases and J by 8 bases, and 10 bases separated the two germline ends. From germline, CDR1 is SGHRS and CDR2 YFSETQ. The CDR3 totals 12 residues. The CDR3 bases are TGCGCCAGCAGCGGAAGGGTGTATGAGCAGTTCTTC. This encodes CASSGRVYEQFF.

The rearrangement uses TRBV10-3 and TRBJ2-5; a possible D gene is TRBD1 (5 bases). With the DNA end fitting TRBJ2-7 better, the J assignment may be wrong. The CDR3 runs to 13 residues. The germline CDR1 and CDR2 sequences are ENHRY and SYGVKD. The CDR3: CAISDSNRTEQYF. The CDR3 nucleotides are TGTGCCATCAGTGACTCAAACAGGACCGAGCAGTACTTC.

The chain couples TRBV9 to TRBJ1-1; D unclear. The germline V gene has CDR1 SGDLS and CDR2 YYNGEE. CDR3 length: 13 amino acids. V lost 2 bases to trimming and J lost 1 base, with 6 bases between them. The CDR3 protein is CASSVTQNTEAFF. CDR3 nucleotide sequence: TGTGCCAGCAGCGTGACCCAGAACACTGAAGCTTTCTTT.

This sequence joins TRBV6-5 and TRBJ2-1, with a tentative D call TRBD2 (5 bases). This CDR3 has 16 residues. With 6 bases removed from V and 1 base from J, the gap between germline ends came to 16 bases. Germline V lookup: CDR1 MNHEY, CDR2 SVGAGI. CDR3 amino acids: CASSHIKLASYNEQFF. The CDR3 bases are TGTGCCAGCAGCCATATTAAGTTAGCGTCCTACAATGAGCAGTTCTTC.

This sequence joins TRBV25-1 and TRBJ2-5; 9 bases agree with TRBD2. Trimming removed 7 bases from V and 5 bases from J; junction bases left unmatched: 5. This CDR3 is 13 amino acids long. Germline assignment: CDR1 MGHDK and CDR2 SYGVNS. Written as DNA, the CDR3 is TGTGCCAGCATGCGGGCGGGAGGGGAGACCCAGTACTTC. Protein: CASMRAGGETQYF.

The gene calls are TRBV7-2 and TRBJ1-2, with 9 bases that match TRBD1. CDR3 length equals 16 residues. V lost 5 bases to trimming and J lost 3 bases; unmatched junction nucleotides: 10. Germline CDR1 reads SGHTA; CDR2 reads FQGNSA. CDR3 in DNA: TGTGCCAGCAGCCCCTATAAAACAGGGGGCTACTATGGCTACACCTTC. Translated, it gives CASSPYKTGGYYGYTF.

The genes are TRBV6-5 and TRBJ2-1, with 7 bases fitting TRBD2. This CDR3 is 17 amino acids long. CDR1 and CDR2 (germline): MNHEY, SVGAGI. J was trimmed by 13 bases and V by 0 bases; bases with no gene match: 18. The CDR3 region is CASSYSSLAPGWETQFF. CDR3 bases: TGTGCCAGCAGTTACTCCTCACTAGCGCCAGGGTGGGAGACCCAGTTCTTC.

Only a few counts were recorded for this clonotype. The chain recombines TRBV28 with TRBJ2-3; D is unresolved. The CDR3 spans 12 residues. V was trimmed by 5 bases and J by 8 bases, leaving 11 bases between them. From germline, CDR1 is MDHEN and CDR2 SYDVKM. CDR3 residues: CASSPPIGTQYF. The DNA for the CDR3 is TGTGCCAGCAGTCCCCCGATAGGTACGCAGTATTTT.

This clonotype appeared a few times. The CDR3 loop is CASSFLAGVRDTQYF. The CDR3 nucleotides are TGTGCCAGCAGTTTCTTGGCGGGAGTCCGAGATACGCAGTATTTT. This chain joins TRBV28 and TRBJ2-3, with 7 bases aligning to TRBD2. V shed 3 bases and J 5 bases; nucleotides not matched to a gene: 8. The CDR3 loop spans 15 amino acids. The germline CDR1 and CDR2 sequences are MDHEN and SYDVKM. The complete variable domain, with remaining parts taken from reference TRBV28 and TRBJ2-3, reads DVKVTQSSRYLVKRTGEKVFLECVQDMDHENMFWYRQDPGLGLRLIYFSYDVKMKEKGDIPEGYSVSREKKERFSLILESASTNQTSMYLCASSFLAGVRDTQYFGPGTRLTVL.

This clonotype was observed a handful of times. The CDR3 bases are TGTGCCAGCAGCGCAGTAGCGGGAGTATCCTACAATGAGCAGTTCTTC. Protein: CASSAVAGVSYNEQFF. J is TRBJ2-1 and V is TRBV25-1, with 9 bases matching TRBD2. This CDR3 region has 16 residues. Germline-derived CDR1 and CDR2 are MGHDK and SYGVNS. Unmatched junction bases numbered 7, after V lost 6 bases and J lost 1 base.

This clonotype was observed once. This chain links TRBV5-1 with TRBJ2-2, with D possibly matching TRBD2 (6 bases). CDR1 is SGHRS and CDR2 is YFSETQ in the germline V gene. Trimming left V 4 bases short and J 5 bases short, with 18 bases between. The CDR3 sequence is 16 residues long. The CDR3 nucleotides are TGCGCCAGCAGCCCCTCCCGGGAGCGTCCGACCGGGGAGCTGTTTTTT. Residues: CASSPSRERPTGELFF.

This rearrangement joins TRBV7-2 to TRBJ2-1, with unresolved D. The V end was cut by 1 base, the J end by 8 bases, with 12 bases between. The CDR3 runs 14 residues. Germline loops: CDR1 SGHTA, CDR2 FQGNSA. The CDR3 spells CASSLGGDVDEQFF. The CDR3 region has the DNA TGTGCCAGCAGCTTAGGAGGCGACGTCGATGAGCAGTTCTTC.

The V gene is TRBV6-6, the J gene TRBJ2-7; D may be TRBD1 (5 bases). Germline assignment: CDR1 MNHNY and CDR2 SVGAGI (reference sequence). Between the trimmed V and J ends, which lost 4 bases and 3 bases, there was a span of 13 bases. The CDR3 has 14 amino acids. The CDR3 nucleotides are TGTGCCAGCAGTTCCCCTACAGGTTTCTACGAGCAGTACTTC. It translates to CASSSPTGFYEQYF.

The chain carries TRBV3-1 and TRBJ2-3; 7 bases agree with TRBD2. The CDR3 loop spans 16 amino acids. V was pared by 1 base and J by 2 bases, with 6 bases of the junction left unmatched. Germline CDR1 is LGHDT and CDR2 is YNNKEL (reference sequence). CDR3 bases: TGTGCCAGCAGCCAAGCTCCTAGCGGCTTCACAGATACGCAGTATTTT. Translation: CASSQAPSGFTDTQYF.

This chain's CDR3 is CASSRSRGLSMYNEQFF. DNA of the CDR3: TGTGCCAGCTCCCGAAGTCGTGGACTTTCTATGTACAATGAGCAGTTCTTC. The chain carries TRBV18 and TRBJ2-1; maybe TRBD2 (5 bases). Per the germline V gene, CDR1 is KGHSH and CDR2 is LQKENI. The CDR3 has 17 amino acids. Trimming took 6 bases from V and 4 from J, leaving 22 bases between them.

This clonotype was seen a few times. This chain links TRBV4-1 with TRBJ2-3; 9 bases are a match to TRBD1. V lost 3 bases and J lost 3; bases outside the gene matches: 4. CDR1 and CDR2 (germline): MGHRA, YSYEKL. The CDR3 extends over 15 amino acids. CDR3 nucleotide sequence: TGCGCCAGCAGCCAGGAGACAGGGGGGACAGATACGCAGTATTTT. Translating gives CASSQETGGTDTQYF.

This clonotype has just a few counts. The chain is built from TRBV4-1 and TRBJ2-7; D is perhaps TRBD1 (6 bases). Germline loops: CDR1 MGHRA, CDR2 YSYEKL. Trimming pared 0 bases from V and 0 bases from J, leaving 12 bases between. This CDR3 region has 16 residues. The DNA for the CDR3 is TGCGCCAGCAGCCAAGACCTAACAGGGAGCTCCTACGAGCAGTACTTC. As protein: CASSQDLTGSSYEQYF.

This chain connects TRBV10-3 to TRBJ1-2; D perhaps matches TRBD1 (5 bases). The ends were cut back, 3 bases at V and 5 bases at J, with 13 bases in the middle. The CDR3 has 14 residues. The germline V gene encodes CDR1 ENHRY and CDR2 SYGVKD. CDR3 bases: TGTGCCATCAGTGAAGGGACCCAAACGTATGGCTACACCTTC. This sequence encodes CAISEGTQTYGYTF.

The chain uses TRBV7-9 and TRBJ2-1, with D perhaps TRBD2 (6 bases). V lost 10 bases to trimming and J lost 5 bases, with 24 bases between them. The germline CDR1 and CDR2 sequences are SEHNR and FQNEAQ (reference sequence). The CDR3 has 16 amino acids. The DNA of the CDR3 is TGTGCCACCCAAAGCGGAGTTGCGGGGTACGACAATGAGCAGTTCTTC. Protein product: CATQSGVAGYDNEQFF.

This clonotype was seen only once. The genes are TRBV7-9 and TRBJ2-3; D gene ambiguous. This CDR3 contains 13 residues. Germline CDR1 and CDR2: SEHNR and FQNEAQ (reference sequence). Trimming left V 5 bases short and J 4 bases short, with 10 bases between. For the CDR3, the DNA is TGTGCCAGCAGCCACTACTGGTCAGATACGCAGTATTTT. Protein: CASSHYWSDTQYF.

The chain recombines TRBV13 with TRBJ2-7; TRBD2 might be the D (6 bases). Trimming took 3 bases from V and 6 from J, leaving 18 bases between them. The germline CDR1 and CDR2 sequences are PRHDT and FYEKMQ (reference sequence). The CDR3 contains 15 residues. The CDR3 spells CASSLGTLGVGEQYF. Here the CDR3 DNA reads TGTGCCAGCAGCTTGGGGACTTTGGGAGTTGGCGAGCAGTACTTC.

The chain employs TRBV15 and TRBJ1-5; D is perhaps TRBD1 (6 bases). Trimming left V 1 base short and J 6 bases short, with 16 bases between. Germline-derived CDR1 and CDR2 are LNHNV and YYDKDF (reference sequence). This CDR3 is built from 16 residues. Here the CDR3 reads CATSRAQGQGPQPQHF. The CDR3 region has the DNA TGTGCCACCAGCAGAGCCCAAGGGCAGGGGCCTCAGCCCCAGCATTTT.

The rearrangement joins TRBV13 to TRBJ2-1; 9 bases agree with TRBD2. CDR1 is PRHDT, CDR2 FYEKMQ, per germline (reference sequence). With 5 bases clipped from V and 0 bases from J, the junction kept 5 bases outside the gene matches. The CDR3 covers 16 residues. In DNA, the CDR3 is TGTGCCAGCAGCACGATACTAGCGGGCTCCTACAATGAGCAGTTCTTC. Protein: CASSTILAGSYNEQFF.

V is TRBV20-1 and J is TRBJ1-4, with D possibly matching TRBD1 (6 bases). V lost 5 bases to trimming and J lost 12 bases, with 13 bases between them. This CDR3 is built from 11 residues. Looked up from germline, CDR1 is DFQATT and CDR2 is SNEGSKA (reference sequence). The CDR3 protein is CSAGEEGELFF. The DNA for the CDR3 is TGCAGTGCTGGGGAGGAGGGGGAACTGTTTTTT.

This clonotype showed up just a few times. This sequence joins TRBV7-6 and TRBJ2-7; 8 nucleotides align to TRBD2. J was trimmed by 0 bases and V by 1 base; bases with no gene match: 5. In germline, CDR1 is SGHVS, CDR2 FNYEAQ. CDR3 length: 16 residues. CDR3 in DNA: TGTGCCAGCAGCTTAGGGGAGCGGGGGTTCTCCTACGAGCAGTACTTC. It codes for CASSLGERGFSYEQYF.